This T cell receptor (beta chain) stems from a study of T-cell memory formation after mild COVID-19. TCRdb independently ran MiXCR on the 5' RACE reads; one entry per CDR3 protein. The sample consists of about 150,000 distinct CDR3 sequences, about 19% of them appearing once. The V end lost 3 bases, the J end lost 4 bases, and 7 bases lay between the germline ends. The CDR3 has 12 amino acids. CDR1 and CDR2 from the germline V gene are DFQATT and SNEGSKA (reference sequence). Of note for this clonotype: Antigen unknown.

Study-wide findings and caveats: A balance of CD4 and CD8 characterized clones contracting day 15 to 85, whereas later expanders leaned CD4+.

This clonotype was obtained from an adult woman who had mild COVID-19 (a few samples of this study predate the infection). Cell type and time point are not known. The sequenced sample consisted of PBMCs or a T cell subset sorted from them (not recorded which). This chain connects TRBV20-1 to TRBJ1-5, with no clear D. The CDR3: CSARIGNQPQHF. The CDR3 DNA follows: TGCAGTGCTAGGATCGGGAATCAGCCCCAGCATTTT.